These 18 T cell receptor beta chains came from one sample sequenced in a study of control samples from healthy donors and cancer patients. The protocol was immunoSEQ multiplex PCR, while the TCRdb copy is restricted to in-frame clones and leaves out a portion. Of 98,000 or so clones in the sample, about nine tenths are singletons; the top ten hold about an eighth. The sample comprised blood. These receptors were obtained from a woman in her seventies in good health.

The CDR3 spells CSVEAGDSSYEQYF. The CDR3 DNA follows: TGCAGCGTAGAGGCGGGAGACTCCTCCTACGAGCAGTACTTC. The genes are TRBV29-1 and TRBJ2-7, with 7 bases aligning to TRBD2. Germline V gene data show CDR1 as SQVTM and CDR2 as ANQGSEA. There are 14 residues in the CDR3. The junction had 8 bases not matched to a gene; V was cut back by 6 bases and J by 0 bases.

CDR3 DNA sequence: TGTGCCAGCAGTGCGGACGGGGGGCAGAATGGCTACACCTTC. As protein: CASSADGGQNGYTF. The chain joins TRBV2 to TRBJ1-2, with D maybe TRBD1 (6 bases). Trimming removed 4 bases from V and 6 bases from J, with 15 bases in between. CDR3 size: 14 residues. The germline gives CDR1 SNHLY, CDR2 FYNNEI.

V and J are TRBV5-4 and TRBJ1-2; 7 positions match TRBD1. J gave up 4 bases and V 1 base, and 4 bases lay outside the gene matches. The germline V gene encodes CDR1 SGHNT and CDR2 YYREEE (reference sequence). The CDR3 runs 14 residues. In nucleotides, the CDR3 is TGTGCCAGCAGCTTGCCGACAGGGATCTATGGCTACACCTTC. It codes for CASSLPTGIYGYTF.

The rearrangement links TRBV12-3 or TRBV12-4 to TRBJ1-5; possible D gene TRBD1, 6 bases. V was pared by 6 bases and J by 4 bases, with 10 bases between. The CDR3 is 13 amino acids. The CDR3 DNA reads as TGTGCCAGCAGACAGGGCCATAATCAGCCCCAGCATTTT. It translates to CASRQGHNQPQHF.

The V gene is TRBV2, the J gene TRBJ1-2, with TRBD1 as a possible D gene (6 bases). Trimming took off 7 bases at V and 6 bases at J, with 15 bases between the two ends. Germline V CDR1 and CDR2: SNHLY, FYNNEI. The CDR3 runs 13 residues. CDR3 sequence (DNA): TGTGCCAGCACCGACGACAGGCCCAATGGCTACACCTTC. Translating gives CASTDDRPNGYTF.

The chain is built from TRBV10-1 and TRBJ2-5; no clear D. The CDR3 consists of 14 residues. Germline CDR1 and CDR2: WNHNN and SYGVQD (reference sequence). The ends were cut back, 7 bases at V and 2 bases at J, with 14 bases in the middle. This chain's CDR3 is CASIDRAPQETQYF. In nucleotides, the CDR3 is TGCGCCAGCATAGACCGGGCCCCGCAAGAGACCCAGTACTTC.

V and J are TRBV5-4 and TRBJ2-1, with 12 bases identical to TRBD2. With V trimmed by 3 bases and J by 4 bases, 2 bases remained unmatched. The CDR3 contains 15 residues. Per the germline V gene, CDR1 is SGHNT and CDR2 is YYREEE (reference sequence). CDR3 in DNA: TGTGCCAGCAGCTCAGGGACTAGCGGGTACAATGAGCAGTTCTTC. It translates to CASSSGTSGYNEQFF.

This clone was observed a few times. The rearrangement joins TRBV5-1 to TRBJ2-3, with 11 bases lining up with TRBD2. This CDR3 spans 16 amino acids. J lost 0 bases, V lost 6 bases, and 6 bases had no gene match. Germline V lookup: CDR1 SGHRS, CDR2 YFSETQ. The CDR3 nucleotides are TGCGCCAGCAAGCTAGCGGGAGGTACTAGCACAGATACGCAGTATTTT. This translates into CASKLAGGTSTDTQYF.

J is TRBJ1-4 and V is TRBV29-1; no reliable D call. Germline CDR1 and CDR2: SQVTM and ANQGSEA. Trimming cost V 7 bases and J 6 bases, with 9 bases left between them. CDR3 length equals 11 residues. The CDR3 region is CSGAIYEKLFF. The CDR3 DNA sequence: TGCAGCGGGGCCATATATGAAAAACTGTTTTTT.

The sample holds one count of this clone. This rearrangement joins TRBV15 to TRBJ2-5, with D perhaps matching TRBD1 (6 bases). Looked up from germline, CDR1 is LNHNV and CDR2 is YYDKDF (reference sequence). V lost 1 base and J lost 7, with 43 bases in between. The CDR3 runs 24 residues. The CDR3 region is CATSRVHFWASGEEGKKELGTQYF. CDR3 in DNA: TGTGCCACCAGCAGAGTGCATTTTTGGGCGTCAGGGGAAGAAGGGAAGAAAGAGTTGGGGACCCAGTACTTC.

The gene calls are TRBV12-3 or TRBV12-4 and TRBJ1-2; no reliable D call. This CDR3 has 13 amino acids. V was pared by 7 bases and J by 4 bases, with 13 bases between. CDR3: CASNSQQAYGYTF. CDR3 DNA sequence: TGTGCCAGCAATTCTCAGCAAGCCTATGGCTACACCTTC.

V and J are TRBV24-1 and TRBJ2-1, with a weak D call TRBD1 (6 bases). Trimming left V 1 base short and J 11 bases short, with 8 bases between. The CDR3 covers 12 residues. CDR1 and CDR2 (germline): KGHDR, SFDVKD. CDR3 DNA sequence: TGTGCCACCAGTGATTTTACAGGGAAGCAGTTCTTC. Protein: CATSDFTGKQFF.

The chain uses TRBV5-4 and TRBJ2-3, with D unclear. V was cut by 4 bases and J by 1 base, with 16 bases left in between. The CDR3 loop spans 16 amino acids. CDR1 SGHNT and CDR2 YYREEE come from the germline V gene (reference sequence). The CDR3 DNA sequence: TGTGCCAGCAGCGGGTTCGCCACGGGCGGCACAGATACGCAGTATTTT. Translated: CASSGFATGGTDTQYF.

The genes are TRBV3-1 (or the pseudogene TRBV3-2) and TRBJ2-3; tentatively, D is TRBD2 (6 bases). Germline lookup yields CDR1 LGHDT and CDR2 YNNKEL (reference sequence). This CDR3 is 15 amino acids long. V lost 5 bases and J 0 bases, leaving 12 bases between the germline ends. The CDR3 spells CASSATGTSTDTQYF. As DNA, the CDR3 is TGTGCCAGCAGCGCAACCGGGACTAGCACAGATACGCAGTATTTT.

A few counts support this clone. The chain is built from TRBV4-1 and TRBJ1-3; 9 positions match TRBD1. CDR1 is MGHRA and CDR2 is YSYEKL in the germline V gene. The CDR3 has 16 amino acids. Unmatched junction bases numbered 4, after V lost 0 bases and J lost 4 bases. CDR3 nucleotides: TGCGCCAGCAGCCAAGATAGGACAGGGGTGGGAAACACCATATATTTT. As protein: CASSQDRTGVGNTIYF.

V is TRBV5-1 and J is TRBJ1-1; TRBD1 aligns across 7 bases. The J segment lost 4 bases and the V segment lost 3 bases, leaving 6 bases of the junction unmatched. This CDR3 spans 14 amino acids. The germline gives CDR1 SGHRS, CDR2 YFSETQ. CDR3 in amino acids: CASSSPGQLTEAFF. The DNA for the CDR3 is TGCGCCAGCAGCTCTCCGGGACAGCTCACTGAAGCTTTCTTT. Drawing the rest from reference TRBV5-1 and TRBJ1-1, the complete variable domain is KAGVTQTPRYLIKTRGQQVTLSCSPISGHRSVSWYQQTPGQGLQFLFEYFSETQRNKGNFPGRFSGRQFSNSRSEMNVSTLELGDSALYLCASSSPGQLTEAFFGQGTRLTVV.

The CDR3 DNA is TGCAGCGTTGCGGTCAGTCTGAACACTGAAGCTTTCTTT. Protein product: CSVAVSLNTEAFF. V usage is TRBV29-1 and J usage is TRBJ1-1; D gene uncertain. CDR1 is SQVTM, CDR2 ANQGSEA, per germline. This CDR3 region has 13 residues. V lost 4 bases and J lost 0, with 9 bases in between.

The chain employs TRBV6-5 and TRBJ2-5; 11 bases line up with TRBD2. The CDR3 spans 14 residues. The V gene end was trimmed by 6 bases and the J gene end by 5 bases; junction bases not matched to a gene: 5. Germline lookup yields CDR1 MNHEY and CDR2 SVGAGI. The CDR3 protein is CASSLSGRGETQYF. The CDR3 DNA reads as TGTGCCAGCAGCCTTAGCGGGAGGGGTGAGACCCAGTACTTC.